One sample yielded the 26 T cell receptor beta chains listed below, sequenced in a study of blood T cells in healthy people across ages. Alongside a J-beta primer mix, a sample-barcoded 5' primer served in a second PCR lasting about 6 to 11 cycles. MiXCR was run by TCRdb on the 5' RACE reads, yielding one entry per CDR3 protein. The sample consists of almost 800,000 distinct CDR3 sequences, roughly 50% of them appearing once. The source material was blood. These receptors all come from a man between 25 and 39 years old in good health.

In the case of this clonotype: The junction and the germline gene differ at one end; a read error may be behind it. The rearrangement uses TRBV10-3 and TRBJ1-2, with a tentative D call TRBD1 (5 bases). Germline V gives CDR1 ENHRY, CDR2 SYGVKD. The CDR3 has 15 residues. The CDR3 protein is CPISAGTAHLYGYTF. The CDR3 nucleotides are TGTCCCATCAGTGCAGGGACCGCACACCTCTATGGCTACACCTTC.

The V and J genes are TRBV3-1 and TRBJ2-4, with TRBD2 as a possible D gene (6 bases). The DNA end favors TRBJ2-7, so the J call may be wrong. The CDR3 length is 14 residues. Germline V gene data show CDR1 as LGHDT and CDR2 as YNNKEL (reference sequence). DNA of the CDR3: TGTGCCAGCAGCCAAGATCCACGGACTAACGAGCAGTACTTC. This encodes CASSQDPRTNEQYF.

V usage is TRBV20-1 and J usage is TRBJ2-3, with TRBD2 identical over 9 bases. Per germline, CDR1 DFQATT and CDR2 SNEGSKA (reference sequence). With 6 bases clipped from V and 5 bases from J, the junction kept 18 bases outside the gene matches. CDR3 length equals 17 residues. The CDR3 sequence: CSATPRGGRGFGDTQYF. The DNA for the CDR3 is TGCAGTGCCACCCCTCGCGGCGGGAGGGGATTTGGAGATACGCAGTATTTT.

The chain is built from TRBV7-3 and TRBJ1-1, with D unresolved. There are 13 residues in the CDR3. The V gene lost 4 bases and the J gene lost 5 bases, with 11 bases spanning the gap. Germline V gives CDR1 SGHTA, CDR2 FQGTGA. The CDR3 bases are TGTGCCAGCAGCTCAGACCACGGGACTGAAGCTTTCTTT. Amino acids: CASSSDHGTEAFF.

The gene calls are TRBV29-1 and TRBJ2-1, with 7 bases identical to TRBD2. V lost 5 bases to trimming and J lost 11 bases; unmatched junction nucleotides: 9. CDR1 SQVTM and CDR2 ANQGSEA come from the germline V gene. The CDR3 loop spans 12 amino acids. CDR3 bases: TGCAGCGTTTCGGATCAGCGGGACCAGCAGTTCTTC. This translates into CSVSDQRDQQFF.

The chain has TRBV7-9 and TRBJ2-3, with TRBD2 matching 9 bases. The V segment lost 8 bases and the J segment 5 bases; nucleotides outside the gene matches: 8. Germline V lookup: CDR1 SEHNR, CDR2 FQNEAQ (reference sequence). The CDR3 contains 14 residues. The CDR3 loop is CASRNSGSGDTQYF. CDR3 nucleotides: TGTGCCAGCCGCAATAGCGGGAGTGGAGATACGCAGTATTTT.

As concerns this clonotype: A read error may produce the germline difference seen at one junction end. The chain combines TRBV7-9 with TRBJ2-3, with 8 bases that match TRBD1. The CDR3 runs 15 residues. Germline V gives CDR1 SEHNR, CDR2 FQNEAQ (reference sequence). DNA for the CDR3: TGTGCCAGCAGCCCCCGGGACAGGAGCACAGAGACGCAGTATTTT. As protein: CASSPRDRSTETQYF.

Turning to this clonotype: An end of the junction does not agree with germline; a read error may underlie this. This chain uses TRBV7-2 with TRBJ1-5; 10 nucleotides align to TRBD1. The CDR3 runs to 16 residues. CDR1 and CDR2 from the germline V gene are SGHTA and FQGNSA. This chain's CDR3 is CASSDRDRGSNRPQHF. For the CDR3, the DNA is TGTGCCAGCAGCGACCGGGACAGGGGTAGCAATCGGCCCCAGCATTTT.

This clonotype was recorded a few times. The chain has TRBV10-3 and TRBJ2-7; D is possibly TRBD2 (5 bases). This CDR3 spans 17 amino acids. Germline V lookup: CDR1 ENHRY, CDR2 SYGVKD. V gave up 4 bases and J gave up 3 bases, with 22 bases separating them. Here the CDR3 reads CAISVYDERQQIYEQYF. The CDR3 region has the DNA TGTGCCATCAGTGTTTATGATGAGCGGCAGCAAATCTACGAGCAGTACTTC.

On this clonotype: One end of the junction fails to match germline, which may point to a read error. V is TRBV11-1 and J is TRBJ2-1; TRBD2 matches at 8 bases. The germline V gene encodes CDR1 SGHAT and CDR2 FQDESV (reference sequence). The CDR3 loop spans 15 amino acids. The CDR3 region is CASSPGRTSYHEQFF. CDR3 sequence (DNA): TGTGCCAGCAGCCCCGGTAGGACTAGCTACCATGAGCAGTTCTTC.

The rearrangement joins TRBV3-1 to TRBJ1-2; 8 bases are shared with TRBD1. V lost 0 bases to trimming and J lost 4 bases; unmatched junction nucleotides: 10. This CDR3 comprises 17 residues. CDR1 and CDR2 (germline): LGHDT, YNNKEL (reference sequence). The CDR3 region has the DNA TGTGCCAGCAGCCAAGAACCCCGGACAGGGTCAAGCTATGGCTACACCTTC. This sequence encodes CASSQEPRTGSSYGYTF.

V usage is TRBV20-1 and J usage is TRBJ1-5; D unresolved. The V gene lost 3 bases and the J gene lost 5 bases, with 17 bases spanning the gap. The CDR3 length is 15 residues. Germline CDR1 reads DFQATT; CDR2 reads SNEGSKA (reference sequence). The CDR3 here is CSASWAAKRDQPQHF. CDR3 nucleotide sequence: TGCAGTGCTAGTTGGGCAGCGAAGAGGGATCAGCCCCAGCATTTT.

This clonotype was seen a few times. The chain combines TRBV27 with TRBJ1-1, with D hard to call. The germline gives CDR1 MNHEY, CDR2 SMNVEV (reference sequence). The CDR3 contains 11 residues. Trimming left V 5 bases short and J 10 bases short, with 11 bases between. The CDR3 loop reads CASSGPPPAFF. In DNA, the CDR3 is TGTGCCAGCAGTGGGCCACCCCCAGCTTTCTTT.

The chain recombines TRBV5-1 with TRBJ1-1, with D tentatively TRBD1 (5 bases). CDR1 and CDR2 (germline): SGHRS, YFSETQ. V lost 4 bases and J lost 0, with 19 bases in between. The CDR3 is made up of 17 amino acids. The CDR3 here is CASSPGGNSPLNTEAFF. The CDR3, as DNA: TGCGCCAGCAGCCCCGGGGGGAACAGTCCCCTGAACACTGAAGCTTTCTTT. Variable domain in full (rest from reference TRBV5-1 and TRBJ1-1): KAGVTQTPRYLIKTRGQQVTLSCSPISGHRSVSWYQQTPGQGLQFLFEYFSETQRNKGNFPGRFSGRQFSNSRSEMNVSTLELGDSALYLCASSPGGNSPLNTEAFFGQGTRLTVV.

This clonotype has just a few counts. J is TRBJ1-5 and V is TRBV29-1; D is unclear. The CDR3 runs 13 residues. V shed 4 bases and J shed 7 bases, with 14 bases lying between them. The germline V gene has CDR1 SQVTM and CDR2 ANQGSEA. The CDR3 loop is CSVGRRAPQPQHF. The DNA for the CDR3 is TGCAGCGTTGGCCGAAGGGCCCCCCAGCCCCAGCATTTT.

In this sample, this clonotype turned up a few times. The chain recombines TRBV29-1 with TRBJ2-1, with 9 bases aligning to TRBD2. The J segment lost 9 bases and the V segment lost 3 bases, leaving 15 bases of the junction unmatched. This CDR3 is 16 amino acids long. Germline V CDR1 and CDR2: SQVTM, ANQGSEA. Here the CDR3 reads CSVDRGGGGVFSEQFF. The CDR3 DNA is TGCAGCGTTGATAGGGGCGGGGGGGGCGTGTTTTCTGAGCAGTTCTTC.

This clonotype has only a few counts. The gene calls are TRBV18 and TRBJ2-1; D perhaps matches TRBD2 (6 bases). CDR3 length: 14 residues. V lost 2 bases to trimming and J lost 3 bases, with 8 bases between them. Per the germline V gene, CDR1 is KGHSH and CDR2 is LQKENI. In nucleotides, the CDR3 is TGTGCCAGCTCACCAGGGGGGTTCTACAATGAGCAGTTCTTC. Translating it yields CASSPGGFYNEQFF.

The chain links TRBV20-1 to TRBJ2-7, with D possibly TRBD2 on 6 matching bases. The CDR3 consists of 13 residues. V was clipped by 2 bases and J by 3 bases, with 11 bases between them. Germline values: CDR1 DFQATT, CDR2 SNEGSKA (reference sequence). The CDR3 is CSARLPGGYEQYF. CDR3 bases: TGCAGTGCTAGACTTCCCGGGGGCTACGAGCAGTACTTC.

This clonotype was seen ten or more times. The chain combines TRBV12-3 or TRBV12-4 with TRBJ2-1; 10 nucleotides line up with TRBD2. Unmatched junction bases numbered 2, after V lost 1 base and J lost 5 bases. The CDR3 runs 15 residues. CDR3: CASSLGLAGDNEQFF. The CDR3 DNA sequence: TGTGCCAGCAGTTTAGGGCTAGCGGGAGACAATGAGCAGTTCTTC.

This chain uses TRBV13 with TRBJ1-1; 8 bases fit TRBD1. The CDR3 runs 13 residues. J gave up 5 bases and V 5 bases, and 4 bases lay outside the gene matches. Per the germline V gene, CDR1 is PRHDT and CDR2 is FYEKMQ (reference sequence). CDR3 nucleotide sequence: TGTGCCAGCAGCGTGGACAGGGAAACTGAAGCTTTCTTT. It codes for CASSVDRETEAFF.

A word on this clonotype: One end of the junction does not line up with germline, which may come from a read error. This chain joins TRBV4-3 and TRBJ2-4; no clear D gene. The J call is in doubt because the DNA end fits TRBJ2-7 better. The germline CDR1 and CDR2 sequences are LGHNA and YSLEER. This CDR3 is 13 amino acids long. For the CDR3, the DNA is TGCGCCAGCAACCAAGACACAGCTTACGAGCAGTACTTC. It translates to CASNQDTAYEQYF.

V usage is TRBV29-1 and J usage is TRBJ2-7; D unclear. Germline V gives CDR1 SQVTM, CDR2 ANQGSEA. Trimming left V 5 bases short and J 0 bases short, with 11 bases between. The CDR3 runs 13 residues. CDR3 region: CSVRSGHSYEQYF. DNA for the CDR3: TGCAGCGTTCGATCGGGCCACTCCTACGAGCAGTACTTC.

The chain uses TRBV7-2 and TRBJ1-6, with D possibly being TRBD1 (6 bases). The CDR3 length is 13 residues. V lost 6 bases, J lost 7 bases, and 10 bases lay in between. Germline lookup yields CDR1 SGHTA and CDR2 FQGNSA. CDR3 sequence reads: CASRGTKNSPLHF. For the CDR3, the DNA is TGTGCCAGCAGGGGGACAAAGAATTCACCCCTCCACTTT.

This clonotype came up a few times. V is TRBV7-2 and J is TRBJ2-3, with D unclear. CDR1 and CDR2 from the germline V gene are SGHTA and FQGNSA. The CDR3 runs 16 residues. The ends were cut back, 5 bases at V and 2 bases at J, with 17 bases in the middle. CDR3 DNA sequence: TGTGCCAGCAGCCTCTTGACCCGAAACCCCACAGATACGCAGTATTTT. Translation: CASSLLTRNPTDTQYF.

The rearrangement joins TRBV5-1 to TRBJ2-3; 10 nucleotides agree with TRBD2. The CDR3 loop spans 17 amino acids. Trimming removed 0 bases from V and 5 bases from J; junction bases left unmatched: 9. Per germline, CDR1 SGHRS and CDR2 YFSETQ. This CDR3 reads CASSLAGIAGGKDTQYF. CDR3 nucleotides: TGCGCCAGCAGCTTGGCCGGAATAGCGGGGGGCAAAGATACGCAGTATTTT.

This clonotype was seen more than once but under ten times. This chain links TRBV29-1 with TRBJ2-7, with D possibly TRBD1 on 6 matching bases. The CDR3 has 13 amino acids. V gave up 0 bases and J gave up 4 bases, with 10 bases separating them. Germline assignment: CDR1 SQVTM and CDR2 ANQGSEA. CDR3 region: CSVEEQQGYEQYF. CDR3 coding DNA: TGCAGCGTTGAAGAGCAACAGGGATACGAGCAGTACTTC.